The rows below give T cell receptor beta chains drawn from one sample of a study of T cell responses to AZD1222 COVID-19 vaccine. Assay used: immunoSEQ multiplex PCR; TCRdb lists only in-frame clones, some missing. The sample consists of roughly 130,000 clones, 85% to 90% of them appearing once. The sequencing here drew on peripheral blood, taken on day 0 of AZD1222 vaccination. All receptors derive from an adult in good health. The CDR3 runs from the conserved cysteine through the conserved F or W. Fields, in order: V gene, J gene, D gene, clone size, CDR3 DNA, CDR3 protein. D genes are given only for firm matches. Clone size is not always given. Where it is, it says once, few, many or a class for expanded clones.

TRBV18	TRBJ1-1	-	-	TGTGCCAGCTCACGTCAAGGCTTCATGAACACTGAAGCTTTCTTT	CASSRQGFMNTEAFF
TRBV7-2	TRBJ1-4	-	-	TGTGCCAGCAGCTTAGTGGTGGAGGGTAGGGGAAAACTGTTTTTT	CASSLVVEGRGKLFF
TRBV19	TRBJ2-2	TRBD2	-	TGTGCCAGTAGTATAGGAGGAAGCGGGGGGGCGTTGGCCGGGGAGCTGTTTTTT	CASSIGGSGGALAGELFF
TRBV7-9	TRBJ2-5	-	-	TGTGCCAGCAGCTTAGTGACAGGCAGCGAGACCCAGTACTTC	CASSLVTGSETQYF
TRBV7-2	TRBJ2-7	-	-	TGTGCCAGCAGTCCAAGACAGACCTCCTACGAGCAGTACTTC	CASSPRQTSYEQYF
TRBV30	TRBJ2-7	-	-	TGTGCCTGTCGTGGACTCTCCTACGAGCAGTACTTC	CACRGLSYEQYF
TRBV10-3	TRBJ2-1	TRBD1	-	TGTGCCATCAGAGGGACAGGGGAAGGTGAGCAGTTCTTC	CAIRGTGEGEQFF
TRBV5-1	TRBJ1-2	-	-	TGCGCCAGCAGCTTGGAAAGTCAGGAGGGCTACACCTTC	CASSLESQEGYTF
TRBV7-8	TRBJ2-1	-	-	TGTGCCAGCAGCCTAGGGTCCCCCTACAATGAGCAGTTCTTC	CASSLGSPYNEQFF
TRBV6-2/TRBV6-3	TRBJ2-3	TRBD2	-	TGTGCCAGCAGTCGGACTAGCGGGAGGATAGATACGCAGTATTTT	CASSRTSGRIDTQYF
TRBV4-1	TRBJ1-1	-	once	TGCGCCAGCAGCCAAGATGAGGGATTGTACACTGAAGCTTTCTTT	CASSQDEGLYTEAFF
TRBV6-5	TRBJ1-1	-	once	TGTGCCAGCAACGACAGGTCTCTGAACACTGAAGCTTTCTTT	CASNDRSLNTEAFF
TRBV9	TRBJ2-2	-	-	TGTGCCAGCAGCGTGGGTGGGGGCACCGGGGAGCTGTTTTTT	CASSVGGGTGELFF
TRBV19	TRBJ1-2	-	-	TGTGCCAGTACAAAAGACAACTATGGCTACACCTTC	CASTKDNYGYTF
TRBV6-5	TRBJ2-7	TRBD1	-	TGTGCCAGCAGTTACGGGACAGATTTCTACGAGCAGTACTTC	CASSYGTDFYEQYF
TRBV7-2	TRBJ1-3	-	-	TGTGCCAGCAGCTTAGCGAAAGGGTGGGGTGGAAACACCATATATTTT	CASSLAKGWGGNTIYF
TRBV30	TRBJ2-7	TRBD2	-	TGTGCCTGGGGACTAGCGGGAGCCTACGAGCAGTACTTC	CAWGLAGAYEQYF
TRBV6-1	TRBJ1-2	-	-	TGTGCCAGCAGTGAAGCCCTCGGAGGGGATTACTATGGCTACACCTTC	CASSEALGGDYYGYTF
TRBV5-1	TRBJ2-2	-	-	TGCGCCAGCAGCATAGGACAGTTCCCCGGGGAGCTGTTTTTT	CASSIGQFPGELFF
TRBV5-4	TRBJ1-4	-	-	TGTGCCAGCAGCTTGCAGGGTGGTAATGAAAAACTGTTTTTT	CASSLQGGNEKLFF
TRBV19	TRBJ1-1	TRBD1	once	TGTGCCAGTAGTAAAAGAGAGGGGGCTGGCATTGAAGCTTTCTTT	CASSKREGAGIEAFF
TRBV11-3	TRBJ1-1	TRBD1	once	TGTGCCAGCTCTAGACAGGGCGACACTGAAGCTTTCTTT	CASSRQGDTEAFF
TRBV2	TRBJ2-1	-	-	TGTGCCAGCAAGGGACCTGGCGGTTACAATGAGCAGTTCTTC	CASKGPGGYNEQFF
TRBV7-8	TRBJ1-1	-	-	TGTGCCAGCAGCCCAGTACTAGAGAACACTGAAGCTTTCTTT	CASSPVLENTEAFF
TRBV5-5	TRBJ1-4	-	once	TGTGCCAGCAGCTTGGATGTCTCGGAAAAACTGTTTTTT	CASSLDVSEKLFF
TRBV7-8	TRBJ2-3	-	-	TGTGCCAGCAGCGCCTCGGACGCAAACAGGGTGTATTTT	CASSASDANRVYF
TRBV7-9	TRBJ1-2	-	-	TGTGCCAGCAGCTTAGGGGCGGATGCCTATGGCTACACCTTC	CASSLGADAYGYTF
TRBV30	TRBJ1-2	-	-	TGTGCCTGGAGTTCGTGGGAAGGAGAAGCCTTC	CAWSSWEGEAF
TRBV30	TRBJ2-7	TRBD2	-	TGTGCCTGGAGGCAGGGGACTAGCCCTAGCGAGCAGTACTTC	CAWRQGTSPSEQYF
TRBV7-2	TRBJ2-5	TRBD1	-	TGTGCCAGCAGCCTACAGGGGGTCTGGGAGACCCAGTACTTC	CASSLQGVWETQYF
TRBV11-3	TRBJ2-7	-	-	TGTGCCAGCAGCCGGACCAACTCCTACGAGCAGTACTTC	CASSRTNSYEQYF
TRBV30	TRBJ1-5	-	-	TGTGCCTGGAGTGGAAGCGGTAGCAATCAGCCCCAGCATTTT	CAWSGSGSNQPQHF
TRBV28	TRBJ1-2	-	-	TGTGCCAGCAGTCTTGACGTGGAAGGCTACACCTTC	CASSLDVEGYTF
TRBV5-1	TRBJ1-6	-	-	TGCGCCAGCAGCTTGGGCCTCCTCGGTAATTCACCCCTCCACTTT	CASSLGLLGNSPLHF
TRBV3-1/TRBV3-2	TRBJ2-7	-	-	TGTGCCAGCAGCCAAGCCCCCGCAGCGCCTTCCTACGAGCAGTACTTC	CASSQAPAAPSYEQYF
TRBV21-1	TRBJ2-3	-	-	TGTGCCAGCAGCAAAGGGGCAGGGGAGAGGACAGATACGCAGTATTTT	CASSKGAGERTDTQYF
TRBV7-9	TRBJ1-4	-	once	TGTGCCAGCAGCTTAGGGAGGGTCCAGGGGAATGAAAAACTGTTTTTT	CASSLGRVQGNEKLFF
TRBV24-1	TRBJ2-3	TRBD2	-	TGTGCCACCAGTGATCTGGAGCGGGGGGGATTAACAGATACGCAGTATTTT	CATSDLERGGLTDTQYF
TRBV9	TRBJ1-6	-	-	TGTGCCAGCAGCGCCCACAGGGTAGTGGATTCACCCCTCCACTTT	CASSAHRVVDSPLHF
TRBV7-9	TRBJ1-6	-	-	TGTGCCAGCAGCTTAAGCTTTTCACCCCTCCACTTT	CASSLSFSPLHF
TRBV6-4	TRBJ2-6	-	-	TGTGCCAGCAGTGATAGTCGCTCTGGGGCCAACGTCCTGACTTTC	CASSDSRSGANVLTF
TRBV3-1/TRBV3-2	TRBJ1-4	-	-	TGTGCCAGCAGCCCTACAGGGTTGGGAAAAGAAAAACTGTTTTTT	CASSPTGLGKEKLFF
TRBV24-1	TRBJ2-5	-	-	TGTGCCACCAGTGATTCTGCAGTGGCTAGCATACAAGAGACCCAGTACTTC	CATSDSAVASIQETQYF
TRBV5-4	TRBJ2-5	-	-	TGTGCCAGCAGCTCCCGGTTGGGAGTGGAACAAAAGACCCAGTACTTC	CASSSRLGVEQKTQYF